This T cell receptor beta chain was recovered during a study of tissue T cells after allogeneic stem cell transplantation. Turning to the study itself: Of the grafts for graft-versus-host disease patients, four were unmodified and three CD34-selected. CD3+ T cells were flow-sorted when enough cells; otherwise DNA extracted directly.

Germline lookup yields CDR1 GTSNPN and CDR2 SVGIG (reference sequence). CDR3 length: 13 amino acids. V shed 0 bases and J 7 bases; nucleotides not matched to a gene: 4. Clones were read by immunoSEQ multiplex PCR, and TCRdb kept only the in-frame ones, dropping some. The profile shows fewer than 30,000 clones, 85% of them singletons. The sequencing used blood, collected before transplantation. The TCR comes from a woman aged 18-49 years who later had graft-versus-host disease after an allogeneic stem cell transplant. The genes are TRBV30 and TRBJ1-2; the match to TRBD1 covers 8 bases. The CDR3, as DNA: TGTGCCTGGAGTGTGGCAGGGGGCGGTGGCTACACCTTC. This codes for CAWSVAGGGGYTF. The full variable domain, rest sourced from reference TRBV30 and TRBJ1-2, is SQTIHQWPATLVQPVGSPLSLECTVEGTSNPNLYWYRQAAGRGLQLLFYSVGIGQISSEVPQNLSASRPQDRQFILSSKKLLLSDSGFYLCAWSVAGGGGYTFGSGTRLTVV.